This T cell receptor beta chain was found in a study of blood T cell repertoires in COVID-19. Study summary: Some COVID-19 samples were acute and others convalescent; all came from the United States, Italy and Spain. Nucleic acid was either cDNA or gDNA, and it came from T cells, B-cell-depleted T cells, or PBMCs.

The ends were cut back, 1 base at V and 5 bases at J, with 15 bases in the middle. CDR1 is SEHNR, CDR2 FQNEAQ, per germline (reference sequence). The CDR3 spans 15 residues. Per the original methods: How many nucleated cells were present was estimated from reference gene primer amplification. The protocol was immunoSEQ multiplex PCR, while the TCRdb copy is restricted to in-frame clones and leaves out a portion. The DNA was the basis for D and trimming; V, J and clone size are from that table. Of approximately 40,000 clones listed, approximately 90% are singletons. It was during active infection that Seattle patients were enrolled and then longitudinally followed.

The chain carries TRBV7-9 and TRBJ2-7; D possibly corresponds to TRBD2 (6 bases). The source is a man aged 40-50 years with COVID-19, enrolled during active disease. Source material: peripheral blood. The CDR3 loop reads CASSLGLVGGDEQYF. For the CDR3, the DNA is TGTGCCAGCAGCTTAGGGCTAGTCGGGGGAGACGAGCAGTACTTC.